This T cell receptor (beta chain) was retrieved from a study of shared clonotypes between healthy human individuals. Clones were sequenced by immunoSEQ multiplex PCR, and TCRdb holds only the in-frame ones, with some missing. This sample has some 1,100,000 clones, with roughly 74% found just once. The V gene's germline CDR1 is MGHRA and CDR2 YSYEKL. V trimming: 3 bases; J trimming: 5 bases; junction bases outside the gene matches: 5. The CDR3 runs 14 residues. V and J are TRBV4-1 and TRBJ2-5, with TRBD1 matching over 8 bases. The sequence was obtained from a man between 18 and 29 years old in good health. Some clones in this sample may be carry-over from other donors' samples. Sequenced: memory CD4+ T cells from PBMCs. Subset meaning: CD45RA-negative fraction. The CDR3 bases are TGCGCCAGCAGCCATGGACAGGGTCGGGAGACCCAGTACTTC. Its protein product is CASSHGQGRETQYF.